A single sample gave rise to the 8 T cell receptor beta chains below, sequenced in a study of cytomegalovirus exposure and HLA in healthy donors. This PCR relied on a set of 60 Vbeta primers and 13 Jbeta primers. TCRdb keeps only in-frame clones here, not all; method: immunoSEQ multiplex PCR. The top ten hold approximately 2.6% of the sample, which has over 200,000 clones, around four fifths seen once. Sequencing was performed on PBMCs. These receptors came from a woman aged 55 to 70 in good health and CMV-seropositive.

The chain employs TRBV6-1 and TRBJ1-2; TRBD1 aligns across 12 bases. Germline CDR1 is MNHNS and CDR2 is SASEGT. The CDR3 is 15 amino acids. J gave up 4 bases and V 6 bases, and 6 bases lay outside the gene matches. CDR3 DNA: TGTGCCAGCAGCCGGGACAGGGGGCAGGGCTATGGCTACACCTTC. Translating it yields CASSRDRGQGYGYTF.

About this clone itself: The junction differs from germline at one of its ends, possibly a read error. The same CDR3 also results from other DNA sequences found in this sample. The rearrangement joins TRBV28 to TRBJ2-6; TRBD1 aligns across 9 bases. CDR1 is MDHEN and CDR2 is SYDVKM in the germline V gene. This CDR3 contains 17 residues. CDR3 region: CASSFGTGISGANVLTF. The DNA for the CDR3 is TGTGCCAGCAGTTTTGGGACAGGGATCTCTGGGGCCAACGTTCTGACTTTC.

The chain has TRBV6-4 and TRBJ1-2; a possible D gene is TRBD1 (5 bases). V lost 5 bases to trimming and J lost 8 bases, with 15 bases between them. The germline V gene encodes CDR1 MRHNA and CDR2 SNTAGT. This CDR3 spans 13 amino acids. In DNA, the CDR3 is TGTGCCAGCAGTACCGAAGGGGTCGGAGGCTACACCTTC. This codes for CASSTEGVGGYTF.

This rearrangement joins TRBV5-1 to TRBJ2-7; D is undetermined. The CDR3 is 16 residues long. V was shortened by 3 bases and J by 6 bases, with 22 bases between the two germline ends. CDR1 SGHRS and CDR2 YFSETQ come from the germline V gene. CDR3 in amino acids: CASSSISRLKVSEQYF. In DNA form, the CDR3 reads TGCGCCAGCAGCTCAATTTCGCGGTTGAAAGTCTCCGAGCAGTACTTC.

The rearrangement joins TRBV19 to TRBJ2-7; 8 bases are shared with TRBD1. After removal of 6 bases from V and 0 bases from J, the junction contained 7 bases not matched to a gene. The CDR3 sequence is 15 residues long. Germline values: CDR1 LNHDA, CDR2 SQIVND (reference sequence). The CDR3 region is CASRKEDRASYEQYF. CDR3 bases: TGTGCCAGTAGAAAGGAGGACAGGGCCTCCTACGAGCAGTACTTC.

This rearrangement joins TRBV5-5 to TRBJ1-2; TRBD1 matches 7 bases. Germline CDR1 and CDR2: SGHKS and YYEKEE (reference sequence). CDR3 length equals 14 residues. With V trimmed by 4 bases and J by 5 bases, 8 bases remained unmatched. The CDR3 nucleotides are TGTGCCAGCAGCCCGGGACAGATTCCATATGGCTACACCTTC. Translation gives CASSPGQIPYGYTF. The full variable domain, completed using reference TRBV5-5 and TRBJ1-2, is DAGVTQSPTHLIKTRGQQVTLRCSPISGHKSVSWYQQVLGQGPQFIFQYYEKEERGRGNFPDRFSARQFPNYSSELNVNALLLGDSALYLCASSPGQIPYGYTFGSGTRLTVV.

This chain joins TRBV11-1 and TRBJ1-1; D might be TRBD1 (5 bases). Germline V lookup: CDR1 SGHAT, CDR2 FQDESV (reference sequence). V was pared by 0 bases and J by 4 bases, with 9 bases between. CDR3 size: 14 residues. In DNA, the CDR3 is TGTGCCAGCAGCTTAGCGGGGCCGGGCACTGAAGCTTTCTTT. This codes for CASSLAGPGTEAFF.

The CDR3 region is CASSPCGQRLGGYTF. For the CDR3, the DNA is TGTGCCAGCAGCCCCTGCGGGCAGCGCCTAGGGGGCTACACCTTC. The J gene is TRBJ1-2, the V gene TRBV7-9, with D hard to call. Trimming shortened V by 5 bases and J by 8 bases, and 21 bases separated the two germline ends. This CDR3 region has 15 residues. Germline lookup yields CDR1 SEHNR and CDR2 FQNEAQ (reference sequence).